The present T cell receptor (beta chain) was sequenced within a study of blood T cell repertoires in COVID-19. The CDR3 loop spans 15 amino acids. V was clipped by 2 bases and J by 2 bases; unmatched bases: 2. In germline, CDR1 is KGHDR, CDR2 SFDVKD. Original methodology: Quantification of nucleated cells was approximated via reference gene primer amplification. Only in-frame clones appear in the TCRdb table, and some are missing; sequencing was by immunoSEQ multiplex PCR. For V, J and clone size, that table is used; D and trimming come from the DNA. The sample holds roughly 400,000 clones, about 88% seen once. This clone was seen just once. Different DNA sequences within this sample yield the same CDR3. Participant ages covered roughly 18 to 89 years across about two dozen US areas. Someone with COVID-19 had been met by exposed participants within 2 weeks before study entry.

Specimen: PBMCs or T cells enriched from blood (not recorded which). The receptor was isolated from a woman younger than 35 who had been exposed to COVID-19. The chain carries TRBV24-1 and TRBJ2-7; 10 bases match TRBD1. The CDR3 sequence: CATSDSGTGAYEQYF. The DNA of the CDR3 is TGTGCCACCAGTGATTCCGGGACAGGGGCCTACGAGCAGTACTTC.